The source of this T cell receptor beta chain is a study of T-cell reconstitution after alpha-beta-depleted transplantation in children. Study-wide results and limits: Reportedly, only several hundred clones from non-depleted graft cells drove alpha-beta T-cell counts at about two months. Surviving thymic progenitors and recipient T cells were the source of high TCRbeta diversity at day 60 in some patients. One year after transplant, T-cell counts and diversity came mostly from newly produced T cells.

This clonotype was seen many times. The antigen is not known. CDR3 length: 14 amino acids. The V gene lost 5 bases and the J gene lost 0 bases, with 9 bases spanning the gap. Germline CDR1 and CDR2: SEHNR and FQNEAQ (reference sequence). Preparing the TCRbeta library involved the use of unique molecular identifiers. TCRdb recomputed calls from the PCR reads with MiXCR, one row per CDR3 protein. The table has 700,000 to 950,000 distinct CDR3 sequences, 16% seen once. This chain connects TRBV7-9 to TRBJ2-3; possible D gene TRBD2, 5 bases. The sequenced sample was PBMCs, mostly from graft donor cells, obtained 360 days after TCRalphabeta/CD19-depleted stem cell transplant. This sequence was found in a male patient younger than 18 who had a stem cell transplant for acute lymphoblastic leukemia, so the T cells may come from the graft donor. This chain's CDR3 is CASSTSGSTDTQYF. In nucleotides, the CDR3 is TGTGCCAGCAGCACAAGCGGTAGCACAGATACGCAGTATTTT.